The 23 T cell receptor beta chains listed next were all sequenced from one sample in a study of T cell responses to AZD1222 COVID-19 vaccine. This table comes from immunoSEQ multiplex PCR, and its TCRdb copy is limited to in-frame clones, with some not included. The table lists 120,000 or so clones, 70% to 90% of them singletons. Source: peripheral blood, taken on day 0 of AZD1222 vaccination. These TCRs come from an adult in good health.

The V gene is TRBV7-2, the J gene TRBJ2-4; D uncertain. V was shortened by 1 base and J by 0 bases, with 13 bases between the two germline ends. There are 17 residues in the CDR3. Germline values: CDR1 SGHTA, CDR2 FQGNSA. This CDR3 reads CASSLVGRIGAKNIQYF. CDR3 DNA: TGTGCCAGCAGCTTAGTTGGGCGGATTGGAGCCAAAAACATTCAGTACTTC.

This sequence joins TRBV5-1 and TRBJ1-5; 8 bases are a match to TRBD1. The germline V gene encodes CDR1 SGHRS and CDR2 YFSETQ. The CDR3 consists of 16 residues. The V segment lost 7 bases and the J segment 2 bases; nucleotides outside the gene matches: 11. This CDR3 reads CASRPGGAGGNQPQHF. The CDR3 nucleotides read TGCGCCAGCCGACCAGGGGGCGCGGGCGGCAATCAGCCCCAGCATTTT.

This clone showed up just once. The chain joins TRBV4-3 to TRBJ1-6; TRBD1 is a possible D gene (5 bases). This CDR3 is 14 amino acids long. V shed 0 bases and J shed 9 bases, with 9 bases lying between them. From germline, CDR1 is LGHNA and CDR2 YSLEER. CDR3 in DNA: TGCGCCAGCAGCCAAGATGGGGGGTTTTCACCCCTCCACTTT. This gives the protein CASSQDGGFSPLHF.

J is TRBJ2-5 and V is TRBV13; 9 nucleotides match TRBD1. CDR1 is PRHDT and CDR2 is FYEKMQ in the germline V gene (reference sequence). The CDR3 is made up of 13 amino acids. The junction had 2 bases not matched to a gene; V was cut back by 4 bases and J by 5 bases. The CDR3 here is CASSYRGRETQYF. The CDR3 DNA follows: TGTGCCAGCAGCTACAGGGGGCGGGAGACCCAGTACTTC.

The chain carries TRBV6-1 and TRBJ1-2; 7 bases map to TRBD1. The junction had 3 bases not matched to a gene; V was cut back by 2 bases and J by 0 bases. The length of the CDR3 is 15 residues. CDR1 is MNHNS and CDR2 is SASEGT in the germline V gene. The CDR3 spells CASSEYRGTNYGYTF. For the CDR3, the DNA is TGTGCCAGCAGTGAATACAGGGGAACTAACTATGGCTACACCTTC.

V and J are TRBV7-2 and TRBJ1-3; D not certain. Germline assignment: CDR1 SGHTA and CDR2 FQGNSA. V gave up 1 base and J gave up 0 bases, with 7 bases separating them. CDR3 length: 15 amino acids. The CDR3 is CASSLGGGSGNTIYF. As DNA, the CDR3 is TGTGCCAGCAGCTTAGGAGGCGGCTCTGGAAACACCATATATTTT.

This clone showed up just once. The junction and the germline gene differ at one end; a read error may be behind it. The chain combines TRBV7-7 with TRBJ2-5; possibly TRBD2 for D (5 bases). This CDR3 contains 14 residues. From germline, CDR1 is SSHAT and CDR2 FNYEAQ (reference sequence). The CDR3 here is CASSLYGRGETQYF. The CDR3 region has the DNA TGTGCTAGCAGCTTATACGGTCGGGGAGAGACCCAGTACTTC. Complete variable domain (other parts from reference TRBV7-7 and TRBJ2-5): GAGVSQSPRYKVTKRGQDVTLRCDPISSHATLYWYQQALGQGPEFLTYFNYEAQPDKSGLPSDRFSAERPEGSISTLTIQRTEQRDSAMYRCASSLYGRGETQYFGPGTRLLVL.

The chain links TRBV6-5 to TRBJ1-1; 8 nucleotides match TRBD1. The V gene end was trimmed by 10 bases and the J gene end by 1 base; junction bases not matched to a gene: 5. Per germline, CDR1 MNHEY and CDR2 SVGAGI. This CDR3 region has 13 residues. The CDR3 region is CATVGQGNTEAFF. In DNA, the CDR3 is TGTGCCACCGTCGGACAGGGGAACACTGAAGCTTTCTTT.

This rearrangement joins TRBV15 to TRBJ2-2, with D possibly called TRBD1 or TRBD2 (6 bases each). The germline CDR1 and CDR2 sequences are LNHNV and YYDKDF (reference sequence). Between the trimmed V and J ends, which lost 0 bases and 5 bases, there was a span of 10 bases. The CDR3 loop spans 15 amino acids. CDR3 sequence (DNA): TGTGCCACCAGCAGAGATAGGGGGAGGACCGGGGAGCTGTTTTTT. Encoded protein: CATSRDRGRTGELFF.

CDR3: CASESGVSYEQYF. The DNA of the CDR3 is TGTGCCAGCGAGAGCGGGGTCTCCTACGAGCAGTACTTC. The chain has TRBV28 and TRBJ2-7, with 7 nucleotides matching TRBD2. V trimming: 8 bases; J trimming: 0 bases; junction bases outside the gene matches: 4. CDR1 is MDHEN and CDR2 is SYDVKM in the germline V gene. The CDR3 length is 13 residues.

This chain joins TRBV9 and TRBJ2-3; no definite D call. CDR3 length: 12 amino acids. The germline V gene has CDR1 SGDLS and CDR2 YYNGEE. The V end was cut by 4 bases, the J end by 3 bases, with 6 bases between. This CDR3 reads CASSPRTDTQYF. Written as DNA, the CDR3 is TGTGCCAGCAGCCCTCGAACAGATACGCAGTATTTT.

This clone was counted once. The chain couples TRBV11-3 to TRBJ2-2; 13 nucleotides agree with TRBD2. Germline V gene lookup returns CDR1 SGHNT and CDR2 YENEEA. With 1 base clipped from V and 8 bases from J, the junction kept 4 bases outside the gene matches. The CDR3 spans 16 residues. Here the CDR3 reads CASSLVPGLAGGELFF. The DNA for the CDR3 is TGTGCCAGCAGCTTAGTTCCGGGACTAGCGGGAGGGGAGCTGTTTTTT. The full variable domain, completed using reference TRBV11-3 and TRBJ2-2, is EAGVVQSPRYKIIEKKQPVAFWCNPISGHNTLYWYLQNLGQGPELLIRYENEEAVDDSQLPKDRFSAERLKGVDSTLKIQPAELGDSAVYLCASSLVPGLAGGELFFGEGSRLTVL.

This sequence joins TRBV19 and TRBJ1-2; 7 nucleotides line up with TRBD1. Germline lookup yields CDR1 LNHDA and CDR2 SQIVND (reference sequence). This CDR3 comprises 13 residues. After removal of 3 bases from V and 7 bases from J, the junction contained 5 bases not matched to a gene. CDR3 amino acids: CASSIGDSAGYTF. In DNA form, the CDR3 reads TGTGCCAGTAGTATTGGGGACAGCGCTGGCTACACCTTC.

The V gene is TRBV5-6, the J gene TRBJ2-6; no reliable D call. This CDR3 is 15 amino acids long. V lost 0 bases, J lost 4 bases, and 8 bases lay in between. In germline, CDR1 is SGHDT, CDR2 YYEEEE. This CDR3 is CASSLGLGGANVLTF. The CDR3 region has the DNA TGTGCCAGCAGCTTGGGATTAGGAGGGGCCAACGTCCTGACTTTC.

The V call is TRBV6-5, the J call TRBJ1-1; tentatively, D is TRBD1 (5 bases). The CDR3 extends over 14 amino acids. Deletions cut 2 bases from V and 5 bases from J, with 12 bases between. The germline CDR1 and CDR2 sequences are MNHEY and SVGAGI. The CDR3 DNA reads TGTGCCAGCAGTTACGCGAAAGAGGGGACTGAAGCTTTCTTT. Residues: CASSYAKEGTEAFF.

This clone appeared once. The chain employs TRBV6-5 and TRBJ1-5; weak D call: TRBD1 (5 bases). With 8 bases removed from V and 7 bases from J, the gap between germline ends came to 15 bases. Germline loops: CDR1 MNHEY, CDR2 SVGAGI. CDR3 length: 13 residues. The CDR3 DNA follows: TGTGCCAGCCGGGCGGGGGAGGGACAGCCCCAGCATTTT. Protein product: CASRAGEGQPQHF.

CDR3 protein: CASSFLAGGFDEQFF. The CDR3 region has the DNA TGTGCCAGCAGTTTTCTAGCGGGAGGGTTCGATGAGCAGTTCTTC. The V call is TRBV2, the J call TRBJ2-1; 12 bases are shared with TRBD2. The germline V gene has CDR1 SNHLY and CDR2 FYNNEI. J gave up 8 bases and V 5 bases, and 7 bases lay outside the gene matches. This CDR3 is built from 15 residues.

The chain has TRBV6-1 and TRBJ1-3; D is undetermined. The CDR3 runs 15 residues. CDR1 and CDR2 (germline): MNHNS, SASEGT. Trimming removed 0 bases from V and 1 base from J, with 7 bases in between. CDR3: CASSEATGSGNTIYF. CDR3 in DNA: TGTGCCAGCAGTGAAGCGACCGGTTCTGGAAACACCATATATTTT.

The rearrangement uses TRBV12-3 or TRBV12-4 and TRBJ1-1; no reliable D call. The length of the CDR3 is 13 residues. V shed 2 bases and J shed 4 bases, with 8 bases lying between them. In DNA, the CDR3 is TGTGCCAGCAGTTTAAGGGTTCGCACTGAAGCTTTCTTT. This translates into CASSLRVRTEAFF.

V is TRBV5-6 and J is TRBJ1-6, with unresolved D. The length of the CDR3 is 11 residues. Trimming left V 4 bases short and J 11 bases short, with 7 bases between. The germline gives CDR1 SGHDT, CDR2 YYEEEE. DNA of the CDR3: TGTGCCAGCAGCGCCGGGACACCCCTCCACTTT. Its protein product is CASSAGTPLHF.

V gene TRBV23-1 combines with J gene TRBJ2-7; D gene unclear. TRBV23-1 is identified as an open reading frame with a role that is uncertain. The length of the CDR3 is 15 residues. V gave up 4 bases and J gave up 0 bases, with 13 bases separating them. DNA for the CDR3: TGCGCCAGCAGTCTTTGCCTCTTATTCTCCTACGAGCAGTACTTC. Protein product: CASSLCLLFSYEQYF.

The chain has TRBV6-2 or TRBV6-3 and TRBJ1-1; D gene uncertain. Per the germline V gene, CDR1 is MNHEY and CDR2 is SVGEGT. The CDR3 contains 12 residues. Trimming pared 2 bases from V and 4 bases from J, leaving 5 bases between. The CDR3 sequence is CASSYEGTEAFF. The CDR3 nucleotides are TGTGCCAGCAGTTACGAGGGCACTGAAGCTTTCTTT.

This sequence joins TRBV5-6 and TRBJ2-3; 11 bases line up with TRBD1. The CDR3 has 15 amino acids. From germline, CDR1 is SGHDT and CDR2 YYEEEE. V trimming: 4 bases; J trimming: 6 bases; junction bases outside the gene matches: 7. The CDR3 here is CASSPGTGGVDTQYF. The DNA of the CDR3 is TGTGCCAGCAGCCCCGGGACAGGGGGGGTTGATACGCAGTATTTT.